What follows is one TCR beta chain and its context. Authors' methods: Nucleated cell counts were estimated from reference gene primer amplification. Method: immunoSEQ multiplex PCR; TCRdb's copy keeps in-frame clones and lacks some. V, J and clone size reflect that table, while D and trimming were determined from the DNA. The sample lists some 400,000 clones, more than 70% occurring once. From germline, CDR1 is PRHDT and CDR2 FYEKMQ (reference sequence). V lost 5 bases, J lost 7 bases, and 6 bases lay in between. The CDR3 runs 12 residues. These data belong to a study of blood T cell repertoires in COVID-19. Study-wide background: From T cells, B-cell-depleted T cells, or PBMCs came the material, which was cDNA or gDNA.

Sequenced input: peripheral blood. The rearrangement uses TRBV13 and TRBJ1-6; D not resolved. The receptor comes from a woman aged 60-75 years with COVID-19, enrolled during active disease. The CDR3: CASSAGNSPLHF. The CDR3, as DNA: TGTGCCAGCAGCGCGGGAAATTCACCCCTCCACTTT.